The rows below give T cell receptor beta chains drawn from one sample of a study of vaccination effects on CD4 cells after COVID-19. Profiling relied on immunoSEQ multiplex PCR, and the TCRdb table lists in-frame clones only, not all of them. In the table there are approximately 76,000 clones, around 76% of which are singletons. No antigens are known for them. Sequenced here: CD4+ T cells from PBMCs cultured with SARS-CoV-2 spike peptides, sampled before COVID-19 vaccination. The receptors were sampled from a human donor who received a COVID-19 vaccine. Each CDR3 is given with its conserved first and last residue. D genes are given only for firm matches. A row's size may be missing; if present it is once, few, many or a size class.

v_call	d_call	clone_size	j_call	cdr3_aa	cdr3_nt
TRBV5-1	TRBD2	-	TRBJ2-1	CASSSSLTSGGPDNEQFF	TGCGCCAGCAGCTCCTCCCTAACTAGCGGGGGCCCGGACAATGAGCAGTTCTTC
TRBV6-5	-	-	TRBJ1-2	CASSLYRTLLYGYTF	TGTGCCAGCAGCCTATATAGGACTCTCCTCTATGGCTACACCTTC
TRBV5-1	-	-	TRBJ1-4	CASSLVPGHSEKLFF	TGCGCCAGCAGCTTGGTGCCAGGACATTCTGAAAAACTGTTTTTT
TRBV11-2	-	-	TRBJ1-2	CASSSGTRSYTF	TGTGCCAGCAGCTCTGGGACAAGGAGCTACACCTTC
TRBV2	TRBD1	-	TRBJ2-1	CASSRGLTGGSYNEQFF	TGTGCCAGCAGCCGCGGATTAACAGGGGGCTCCTACAATGAGCAGTTCTTC
TRBV5-6	TRBD1	-	TRBJ1-4	CASTGQGATNEKLFF	TGTGCCAGCACCGGACAGGGGGCAACTAATGAAAAACTGTTTTTT
TRBV7-9	-	-	TRBJ2-3	CASSSTGGDTQYF	TGTGCCAGCAGCTCGACAGGCGGAGATACGCAGTATTTT
TRBV30	TRBD1	few	TRBJ1-1	CAWERMGQGSVSEAFF	TGTGCCTGGGAAAGGATGGGACAGGGTAGTGTCTCTGAAGCTTTCTTT
TRBV7-3	TRBD2	-	TRBJ2-3	CASSFTSGSDTQYF	TGTGCCAGCAGCTTTACTAGCGGCTCAGATACGCAGTATTTT
TRBV19	-	few	TRBJ1-1	CASSNRLNTEAFF	TGTGCCAGTAGTAACAGATTGAACACTGAAGCTTTCTTT
TRBV5-1	TRBD1	-	TRBJ2-5	CASSRIPGQGQETQYF	TGCGCCAGCAGCAGAATACCGGGACAGGGGCAAGAGACCCAGTACTTC
TRBV7-2	-	-	TRBJ2-3	CASSPSSPSPDTQYF	TGTGCCAGCAGCCCCAGTAGTCCGTCCCCAGATACGCAGTATTTT
TRBV7-2	-	-	TRBJ2-2	CASSPLARGRSGELFF	TGTGCCAGCAGCCCCCTAGCCCGGGGAAGGTCCGGGGAGCTGTTTTTT
TRBV3-1/TRBV3-2	-	-	TRBJ1-4	CASSRRATNEKLFF	TGTGCCAGCAGTCGCAGAGCAACTAATGAAAAACTGTTTTTT
TRBV28	-	-	TRBJ1-6	CASSRFNSPLHF	TGTGCCAGTTCCAGATTTAATTCACCCCTCCACTTT
TRBV5-1	TRBD1	-	TRBJ2-5	CASSAGTAQETQYF	TGCGCCAGCAGCGCTGGGACAGCCCAAGAGACCCAGTACTTC
TRBV5-1	-	-	TRBJ2-1	CASSLFPTELRDNEQFF	TGCGCCAGCAGCCTCTTCCCGACGGAACTCAGGGACAATGAGCAGTTCTTC
TRBV2	TRBD1	few	TRBJ1-6	CASSARRDRGNSPLHF	TGTGCCAGCAGTGCCCGACGGGACAGGGGAAATTCACCCCTCCACTTT
TRBV24-1	-	-	TRBJ2-3	CATSDWTGGGGGVAYTQYF	TGTGCCACCAGTGATTGGACAGGGGGTGGCGGGGGGGTCGCATATACGCAGTATTTT
TRBV4-2	-	-	TRBJ1-3	CASSQELSGNTIYF	TGTGCCAGCAGCCAAGAACTCTCTGGAAACACCATATATTTT
TRBV7-9	-	few	TRBJ1-6	CASSSGGPGSPLHF	TGTGCCAGCAGCTCGGGCGGACCGGGTTCACCCCTCCACTTT
TRBV6-1	-	-	TRBJ2-3	CASSEAVFGGTSTDTQYF	TGTGCCAGCAGTGAAGCGGTGTTTGGGGGTACTAGCACAGATACGCAGTATTTT
TRBV5-8	TRBD1	few	TRBJ2-5	CASPNGWAGGRGSSQETQYF	TGTGCCAGCCCGAATGGCTGGGCAGGGGGCCGGGGGTCCTCCCAAGAGACCCAGTACTTC
TRBV18	-	once	TRBJ2-5	CASSPRETQYF	TGTGCCAGCTCACCAAGAGAGACCCAGTACTTC